This paragraph covers one T cell receptor (beta chain) sequence. Its antigen is currently unknown. This sample was included in a study of cytomegalovirus exposure and HLA in healthy donors. The study, taken as a whole, reports: An analysis done earlier found most TCR beta V segments productive about 87% or about 30% of the time. A later analysis linked a missense variant in DCLRE1C to the trimming of TCR beta V and J genes.

Germline values: CDR1 LNHDA, CDR2 SQIVND (reference sequence). This CDR3 spans 14 amino acids. The V and J ends lost 3 bases and 3 bases, in that order; junction bases with no gene match: 2. Researchers ran the PCR with 60 Vbeta and 13 Jbeta primers. Produced via immunoSEQ multiplex PCR; TCRdb's table is partial and in-frame only. The sample yields 160,000 or so clones, 80% seen once. Specimen: PBMCs. The chain joins TRBV19 to TRBJ2-7; 10 bases match TRBD1. This sequence originates from a young man in good health and CMV-seropositive. CDR3 bases: TGTGCCAGTAGTATCGGACAGGGGGACTACGAGCAGTACTTC. Encoded protein: CASSIGQGDYEQYF.